This T cell receptor (beta chain) is drawn from a study of T cell responses to AZD1222 COVID-19 vaccine. Repertoires were generated with immunoSEQ multiplex PCR, while TCRdb's copy carries only in-frame clones and drops some. The sample lists under 200,000 clones, approximately 93% occurring once. This sequence originates from an adult in good health. The starting material was peripheral blood, obtained on day 0 of AZD1222 vaccination.

The CDR3 spells CASSQAWDRASGYTF. The CDR3 DNA sequence: TGTGCCAGCAGCCAGGCCTGGGACAGGGCCTCTGGCTACACCTTC. This chain joins TRBV3-1 (or the pseudogene TRBV3-2) and TRBJ1-2; 9 nucleotides align to TRBD1. After removal of 3 bases from V and 7 bases from J, the junction contained 9 bases not matched to a gene. CDR3 length equals 15 residues. The germline gives CDR1 LGHDT, CDR2 YNNKEL (reference sequence).